This TCR beta chain was recovered during a study of a mutant IDH1 vaccine in newly diagnosed glioma. Across the study: During weeks 1, 3, 5, 7, 11, 15, 19 and 23, patients received eight vaccinations. The treated population exhibited a male proportion of roughly 60%, a female proportion of about 38%, and a mean age of roughly 41 years.

The V end was cut by 1 base, the J end by 5 bases, with 12 bases between. CDR3 size: 14 residues. Per the germline V gene, CDR1 is SGHRS and CDR2 is YFSETQ. Time point indicated: week 5, during vaccination. It was 300 ug of mutant IDH1 20-mer peptide that made up each vaccine dose, given with topical imiquimod. General study points: Evidence of vaccine-induced immune responses was documented in approximately 93% of patients.

A note on this clone: Its antigen is unknown.

This table comes from immunoSEQ multiplex PCR, and its TCRdb copy is limited to in-frame clones, with some not included. This sample has 45,000 to 65,000 clones, with approximately 86% found just once. The sequenced sample was PBMCs, obtained from a glioma patient whose treatment included an IDH1 peptide vaccine. The chain combines TRBV5-1 with TRBJ1-1, with D possibly TRBD1 on 6 matching bases. The receptor was derived from a woman aged 18-35 years with glioma. Some clones in this sample may be carry-over from other donors' samples. Written as DNA, the CDR3 is TGCGCCAGCAGCTTGTTCAGGGGTCAAACTGAAGCTTTCTTT. It encodes CASSLFRGQTEAFF.